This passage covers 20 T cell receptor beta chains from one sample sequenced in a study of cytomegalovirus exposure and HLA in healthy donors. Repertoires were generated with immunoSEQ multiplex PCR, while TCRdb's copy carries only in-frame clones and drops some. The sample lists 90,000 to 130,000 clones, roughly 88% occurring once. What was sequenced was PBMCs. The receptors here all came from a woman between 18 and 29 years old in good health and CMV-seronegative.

This CDR3 reads CASSLKTGYEQYF. CDR3 nucleotide sequence: TGTGCCAGCAGCTTGAAGACAGGGTACGAGCAGTACTTC. V gene TRBV5-5 combines with J gene TRBJ2-7, with 7 positions matching TRBD1. The V gene's germline CDR1 is SGHKS and CDR2 YYEKEE (reference sequence). The CDR3 runs 13 residues. J gave up 4 bases and V 1 base, and 2 bases lay outside the gene matches. Full variable domain (remainder filled in from reference TRBV5-5 and TRBJ2-7): DAGVTQSPTHLIKTRGQQVTLRCSPISGHKSVSWYQQVLGQGPQFIFQYYEKEERGRGNFPDRFSARQFPNYSSELNVNALLLGDSALYLCASSLKTGYEQYFGPGTRLTVT.

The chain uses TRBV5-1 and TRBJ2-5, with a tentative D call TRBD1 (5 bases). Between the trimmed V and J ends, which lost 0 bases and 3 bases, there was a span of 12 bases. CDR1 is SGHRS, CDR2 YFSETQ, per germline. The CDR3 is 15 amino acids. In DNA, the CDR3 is TGCGCCAGCAGCTTGGTAAGGGGCGGTGAAGAGACCCAGTACTTC. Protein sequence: CASSLVRGGEETQYF.

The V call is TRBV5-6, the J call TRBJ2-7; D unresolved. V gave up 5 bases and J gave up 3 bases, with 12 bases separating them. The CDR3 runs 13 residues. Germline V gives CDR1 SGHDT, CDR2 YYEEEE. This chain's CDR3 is CASSPPSSYEQYF. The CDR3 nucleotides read TGTGCCAGCAGTCCTCCGTCGAGCTACGAGCAGTACTTC.

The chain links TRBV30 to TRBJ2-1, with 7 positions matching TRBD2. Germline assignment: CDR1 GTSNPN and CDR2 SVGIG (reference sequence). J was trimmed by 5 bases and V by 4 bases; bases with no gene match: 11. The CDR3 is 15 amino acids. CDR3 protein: CAWIPTLGGNNEQFF. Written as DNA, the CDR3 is TGTGCCTGGATTCCGACCCTGGGGGGGAACAATGAGCAGTTCTTC. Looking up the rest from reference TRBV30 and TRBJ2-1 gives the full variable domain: SQTIHQWPATLVQPVGSPLSLECTVEGTSNPNLYWYRQAAGRGLQLLFYSVGIGQISSEVPQNLSASRPQDRQFILSSKKLLLSDSGFYLCAWIPTLGGNNEQFFGPGTRLTVL.

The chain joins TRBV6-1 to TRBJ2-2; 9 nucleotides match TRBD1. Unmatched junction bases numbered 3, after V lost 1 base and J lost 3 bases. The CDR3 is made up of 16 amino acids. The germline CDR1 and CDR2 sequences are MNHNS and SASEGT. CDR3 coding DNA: TGTGCCAGCAGTGAAGGGGACAGGGTCGACACCGGGGAGCTGTTTTTT. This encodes CASSEGDRVDTGELFF.

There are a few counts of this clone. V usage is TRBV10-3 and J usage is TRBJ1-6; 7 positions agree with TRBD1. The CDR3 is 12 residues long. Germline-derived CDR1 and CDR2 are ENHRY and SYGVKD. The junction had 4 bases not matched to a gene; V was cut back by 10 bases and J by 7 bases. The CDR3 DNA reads TGTGCCACCGAGGGGGCCAATTCACCCCTCCACTTT. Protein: CATEGANSPLHF.

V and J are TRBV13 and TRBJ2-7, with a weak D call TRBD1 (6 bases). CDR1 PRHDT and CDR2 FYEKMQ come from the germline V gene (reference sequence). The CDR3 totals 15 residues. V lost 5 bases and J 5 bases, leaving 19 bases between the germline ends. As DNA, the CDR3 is TGTGCCAGCAGCGGAACCGGGACAAGACCCCACGAGCAGTACTTC. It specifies CASSGTGTRPHEQYF.

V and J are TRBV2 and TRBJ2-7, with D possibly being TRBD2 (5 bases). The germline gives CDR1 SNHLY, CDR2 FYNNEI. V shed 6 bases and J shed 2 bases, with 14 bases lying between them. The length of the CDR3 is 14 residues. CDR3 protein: CASRATSQTYEQYF. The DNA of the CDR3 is TGTGCCAGCAGAGCTACTAGTCAAACCTACGAGCAGTACTTC.

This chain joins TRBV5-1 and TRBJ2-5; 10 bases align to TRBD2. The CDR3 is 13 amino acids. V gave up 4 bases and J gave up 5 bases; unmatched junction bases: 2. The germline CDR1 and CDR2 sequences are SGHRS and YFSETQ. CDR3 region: CASSVTSGETQYF. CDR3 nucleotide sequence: TGCGCCAGCAGCGTGACTAGCGGGGAGACCCAGTACTTC.

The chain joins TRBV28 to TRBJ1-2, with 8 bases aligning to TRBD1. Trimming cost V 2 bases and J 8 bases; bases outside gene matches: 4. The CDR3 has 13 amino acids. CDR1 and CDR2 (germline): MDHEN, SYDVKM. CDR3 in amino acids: CASSLETGEGYTF. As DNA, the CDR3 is TGTGCCAGCAGTTTAGAGACAGGGGAAGGCTACACCTTC.

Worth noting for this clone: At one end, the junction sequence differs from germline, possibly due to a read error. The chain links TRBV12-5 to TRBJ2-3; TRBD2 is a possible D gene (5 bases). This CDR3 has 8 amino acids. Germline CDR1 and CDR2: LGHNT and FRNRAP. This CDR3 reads CASGFGSF. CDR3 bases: TGTGCTAGTGGTTTTGGGAGTTTT.

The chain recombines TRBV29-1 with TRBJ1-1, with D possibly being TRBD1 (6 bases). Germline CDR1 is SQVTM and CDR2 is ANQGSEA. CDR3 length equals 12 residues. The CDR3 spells CSGGQMNTEAFF. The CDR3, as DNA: TGCAGTGGTGGACAGATGAACACTGAAGCTTTCTTT. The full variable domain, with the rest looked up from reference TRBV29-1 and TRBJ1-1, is SAVISQKPSRDICQRGTSLTIQCQVDSQVTMMFWYRQQPGQSLTLIATANQGSEATYESGFVIDKFPISRPNLTFSTLTVSNMSPEDSSIYLCSGGQMNTEAFFGQGTRLTVV.

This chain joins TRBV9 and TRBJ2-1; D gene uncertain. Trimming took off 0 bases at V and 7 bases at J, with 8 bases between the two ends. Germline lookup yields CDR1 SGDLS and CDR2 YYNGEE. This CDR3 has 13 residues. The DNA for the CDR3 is TGTGCCAGCAGCGTAGAAGCGAGGAATGAGCAGTTCTTC. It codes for CASSVEARNEQFF.

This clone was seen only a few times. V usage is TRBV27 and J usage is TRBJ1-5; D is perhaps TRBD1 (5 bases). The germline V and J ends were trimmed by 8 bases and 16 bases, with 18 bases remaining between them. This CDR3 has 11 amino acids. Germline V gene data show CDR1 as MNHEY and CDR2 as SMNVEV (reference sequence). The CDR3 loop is CASGQGLFEHF. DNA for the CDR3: TGTGCCAGCGGGCAGGGACTGTTTGAACATTTT.

CDR3 residues: CASSLSRASGANVLTF. CDR3 coding DNA: TGTGCCAGCAGTCTCTCGAGGGCTTCTGGGGCCAACGTCCTGACTTTC. The chain links TRBV28 to TRBJ2-6, with D possibly TRBD2 on 5 matching bases. The germline gives CDR1 MDHEN, CDR2 SYDVKM. This CDR3 contains 16 residues. The ends were cut back, 5 bases at V and 1 base at J, with 12 bases in the middle.

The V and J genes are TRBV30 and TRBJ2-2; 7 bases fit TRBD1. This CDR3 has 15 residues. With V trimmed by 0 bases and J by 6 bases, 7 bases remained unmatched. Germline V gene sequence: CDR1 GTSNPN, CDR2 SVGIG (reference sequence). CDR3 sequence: CAWSVVAGGSGELFF. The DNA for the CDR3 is TGTGCCTGGAGTGTAGTGGCAGGGGGTTCCGGGGAGCTGTTTTTT.

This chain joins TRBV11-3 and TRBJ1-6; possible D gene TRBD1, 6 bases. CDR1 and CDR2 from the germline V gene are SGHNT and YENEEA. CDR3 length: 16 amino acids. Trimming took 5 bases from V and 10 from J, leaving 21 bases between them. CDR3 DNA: TGTGCCAGCAGCCAAGGGGGACCGGGGAATAGGTCACCCCTCCACTTT. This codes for CASSQGGPGNRSPLHF. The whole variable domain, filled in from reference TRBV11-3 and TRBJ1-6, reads EAGVVQSPRYKIIEKKQPVAFWCNPISGHNTLYWYLQNLGQGPELLIRYENEEAVDDSQLPKDRFSAERLKGVDSTLKIQPAELGDSAVYLCASSQGGPGNRSPLHFGNGTRLTVT.

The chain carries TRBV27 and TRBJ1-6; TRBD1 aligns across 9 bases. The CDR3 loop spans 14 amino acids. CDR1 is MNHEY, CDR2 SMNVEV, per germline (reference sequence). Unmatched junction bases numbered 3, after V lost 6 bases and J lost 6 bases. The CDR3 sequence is CASSDRGSNSPLHF. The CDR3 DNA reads TGTGCCAGCAGCGACAGGGGGAGTAATTCACCCCTCCACTTT.

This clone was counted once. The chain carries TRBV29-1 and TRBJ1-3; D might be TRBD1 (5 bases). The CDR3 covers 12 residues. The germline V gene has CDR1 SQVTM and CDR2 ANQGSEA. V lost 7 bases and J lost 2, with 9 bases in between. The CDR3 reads CSATTAGNTIYF. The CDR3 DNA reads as TGCAGCGCGACGACAGCTGGAAACACCATATATTTT.

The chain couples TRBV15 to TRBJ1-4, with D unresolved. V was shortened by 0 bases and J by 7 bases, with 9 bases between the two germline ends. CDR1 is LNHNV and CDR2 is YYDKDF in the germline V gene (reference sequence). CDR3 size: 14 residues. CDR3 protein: CATSREQEFEKLFF. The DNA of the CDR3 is TGTGCCACCAGCAGAGAGCAGGAATTTGAAAAACTGTTTTTT. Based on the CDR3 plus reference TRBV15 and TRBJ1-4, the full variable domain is DAMVIQNPRYQVTQFGKPVTLSCSQTLNHNVMYWYQQKSSQAPKLLFHYYDKDFNNEADTPDNFQSRRPNTSFCFLDIRSPGLGDTAMYLCATSREQEFEKLFFGSGTQLSVL.